The 20 T cell receptor beta chains given below trace back to one sample, sequenced in a study of blood T cell repertoires in COVID-19 (dated by TCRdb to about 2020). Receptor libraries were prepared by the immunoSEQ multiplex PCR assay. Here the immuneACCESS table is served through TCRdb, limited to in-frame sequences with V and J called. Missing clones are a known gap in these copies; in checked studies unresolved V genes cover under half, and the rest lacks a known reason. For this sample there are hundreds of thousands of clones; 65% to 90% appear just once. Of the sample, roughly 4.6% is held by the ten largest clones. The specimen sequenced was peripheral blood. All receptors derive from a man aged 45-60 years with COVID-19, enrolled during active disease.

This chain links TRBV11-3 with TRBJ2-5; weak D call: TRBD2 (5 bases). CDR3 length equals 14 residues. Germline CDR1 is SGHNT and CDR2 is YENEEA. Trimming stripped 1 base from V and 6 bases from J, with 12 bases between. CDR3 sequence reads: CASSLGGSGKTQYF. In nucleotides, the CDR3 is TGTGCCAGCAGCTTAGGAGGGTCTGGAAAGACCCAGTACTTC.

This clone has a single count. The V gene is TRBV5-1, the J gene TRBJ1-3, with a weak D call TRBD1 (5 bases). CDR3 length: 16 residues. Deletions cut 0 bases from V and 0 bases from J, with 10 bases between. CDR1 is SGHRS and CDR2 is YFSETQ in the germline V gene. The CDR3 DNA reads TGCGCCAGCAGCTTGGACAGGCTCCCCTCTGGAAACACCATATATTTT. Encoded protein: CASSLDRLPSGNTIYF.

The chain joins TRBV5-1 to TRBJ1-6; no clear D gene. Per germline, CDR1 SGHRS and CDR2 YFSETQ. The CDR3 is 14 amino acids. The germline V and J ends were trimmed by 1 base and 8 bases, with 10 bases remaining between them. The CDR3 region is CASSLKGSDSPLHF. In DNA form, the CDR3 reads TGCGCCAGCAGCTTGAAAGGGAGTGATTCACCCCTCCACTTT.

The count of this clone is one. The chain is built from TRBV20-1 and TRBJ1-1; D ambiguous. This CDR3 region has 11 residues. V shed 7 bases and J shed 1 base, with 7 bases lying between them. Germline assignment: CDR1 DFQATT and CDR2 SNEGSKA (reference sequence). CDR3 bases: TGCAGTGTATCAGGGAACACTGAAGCTTTCTTT. It translates to CSVSGNTEAFF.

The chain is built from TRBV6-5 and TRBJ2-1, with D possibly matching TRBD2 (5 bases). V lost 0 bases and J 6 bases, leaving 12 bases between the germline ends. Germline V gives CDR1 MNHEY, CDR2 SVGAGI. This CDR3 contains 15 residues. The CDR3 loop is CASSYSRVRANEQFF. CDR3 DNA: TGTGCCAGCAGTTACTCGAGAGTGAGGGCCAATGAGCAGTTCTTC.

The chain links TRBV19 to TRBJ2-5; weak D call: TRBD1 (6 bases). Per germline, CDR1 LNHDA and CDR2 SQIVND (reference sequence). The CDR3 runs 14 residues. V shed 9 bases and J shed 5 bases, with 19 bases lying between them. The CDR3 DNA reads as TGTGCCAGCTCGACAGGAGGTTTTGGGGAGACCCAGTACTTC. This sequence encodes CASSTGGFGETQYF.

J is TRBJ1-1 and V is TRBV24-1; TRBD1 might be the D (5 bases). The germline V and J ends were trimmed by 3 bases and 4 bases, with 11 bases remaining between them. Germline loops: CDR1 KGHDR, CDR2 SFDVKD. This CDR3 contains 14 residues. CDR3 in amino acids: CATSDGRGGTEAFF. DNA for the CDR3: TGTGCCACCAGTGATGGTCGGGGGGGCACTGAAGCTTTCTTT.

The chain employs TRBV10-3 and TRBJ1-1, with 7 bases matching TRBD1. V trimming: 0 bases; J trimming: 4 bases; junction bases outside the gene matches: 2. Germline CDR1 ENHRY, CDR2 SYGVKD. This CDR3 comprises 14 residues. Written as DNA, the CDR3 is TGTGCCATCAGTGAGTCCAACAGGGGCACTGAAGCTTTCTTT. This sequence encodes CAISESNRGTEAFF.

The genes are TRBV7-9 and TRBJ1-4; 9 bases agree with TRBD1. V was clipped by 7 bases and J by 7 bases; unmatched bases: 4. Germline V gives CDR1 SEHNR, CDR2 FQNEAQ (reference sequence). The CDR3 is 13 amino acids. The DNA for the CDR3 is TGTGCCAGCAAGACAGGGGGAGGTGAAAAACTGTTTTTT. This translates into CASKTGGGEKLFF.

The rearrangement joins TRBV4-3 to TRBJ1-6; TRBD1 is a possible D gene (5 bases). CDR1 and CDR2 (germline): LGHNA, YSLEER. The CDR3 is 13 residues long. The V end lost 2 bases, the J end lost 8 bases, and 7 bases lay between the germline ends. The CDR3 region is CASSQQGYSPLHF. CDR3 nucleotides: TGCGCCAGCAGCCAACAGGGTTATTCACCCCTCCACTTT.

The count of this clone is one. The chain recombines TRBV3-1 (or the pseudogene TRBV3-2) with TRBJ2-7; possible D gene TRBD1, 6 bases. The V gene lost 0 bases and the J gene lost 3 bases, with 18 bases spanning the gap. The CDR3 consists of 17 residues. Germline V gene data show CDR1 as LGHDT and CDR2 as YNNKEL (reference sequence). This CDR3 is CASSQEWARGRYYEQYF. The CDR3 region has the DNA TGTGCCAGCAGCCAAGAGTGGGCCAGGGGTCGGTACTACGAGCAGTACTTC.

This clone was seen more than once but under ten times. The rearrangement joins TRBV3-1 (or the pseudogene TRBV3-2) to TRBJ1-1; the D is unclear. The CDR3 extends over 13 amino acids. Germline assignment: CDR1 LGHDT and CDR2 YNNKEL (reference sequence). V lost 0 bases and J 5 bases, leaving 7 bases between the germline ends. Written as DNA, the CDR3 is TGTGCCAGCAGCCAAGACAGGTGGACTGAAGCTTTCTTT. Protein: CASSQDRWTEAFF.

The rearrangement uses TRBV3-1 (or the pseudogene TRBV3-2) and TRBJ2-4; the D gene is possibly TRBD1 (6 bases). This CDR3 is 12 amino acids long. The V gene's germline CDR1 is LGHDT and CDR2 YNNKEL (reference sequence). The germline V and J ends were trimmed by 3 bases and 15 bases, with 15 bases remaining between them. The CDR3 sequence is CASSQGPDRTYF. CDR3 DNA: TGTGCCAGCAGCCAGGGCCCTGACAGGACGTACTTC.

The rearrangement links TRBV5-5 to TRBJ1-6; D perhaps matches TRBD1 (6 bases). The germline V gene encodes CDR1 SGHKS and CDR2 YYEKEE (reference sequence). The V and J ends lost 5 bases and 3 bases respectively, with 15 bases between them. The CDR3 contains 16 residues. DNA for the CDR3: TGTGCCAGCAGTTTTGACAGGTTCCTCTATAATTCACCCCTCCACTTT. This translates into CASSFDRFLYNSPLHF.

The V and J genes are TRBV29-1 and TRBJ2-3; 7 nucleotides line up with TRBD2. The trim removed 4 bases at V and 4 bases at J, leaving 5 bases unmatched. Germline CDR1 reads SQVTM; CDR2 reads ANQGSEA. This CDR3 is 13 amino acids long. The CDR3 DNA sequence: TGCAGCGTTGGGGGGGGGTCCGCAGATACGCAGTATTTT. Protein product: CSVGGGSADTQYF.

This sequence joins TRBV4-3 and TRBJ2-3; 8 nucleotides line up with TRBD1. Germline V gives CDR1 LGHNA, CDR2 YSLEER. The CDR3 has 15 residues. Trimming cost V 4 bases and J 0 bases; bases outside gene matches: 3. For the CDR3, the DNA is TGCGCCAGCAGCCTCGGACAGGGCAGCACAGATACGCAGTATTTT. Translated, it gives CASSLGQGSTDTQYF.

The V and J genes are TRBV10-2 and TRBJ2-2, with 8 bases that match TRBD2. Trimming removed 9 bases from V and 2 bases from J; junction bases left unmatched: 5. The length of the CDR3 is 14 residues. The germline gives CDR1 WSHSY, CDR2 SAAADI. As DNA, the CDR3 is TGCGCCAGTGAAAGCGGGGGAAACACCGGGGAGCTGTTTTTT. This gives the protein CASESGGNTGELFF.

The gene calls are TRBV11-1 and TRBJ1-4; D possibly corresponds to TRBD1 (5 bases). Germline V gene sequence: CDR1 SGHAT, CDR2 FQDESV (reference sequence). The V end was cut by 8 bases, the J end by 1 base, with 8 bases between. This CDR3 region has 13 residues. CDR3 protein: CASRRGTNEKLFF. CDR3 DNA: TGTGCCAGCCGGAGGGGAACTAATGAAAAACTGTTTTTT.

The V call is TRBV19, the J call TRBJ1-2; D is perhaps TRBD1 (5 bases). CDR3 length equals 16 residues. Per the germline V gene, CDR1 is LNHDA and CDR2 is SQIVND (reference sequence). Deletions cut 5 bases from V and 3 bases from J, with 19 bases between. The CDR3 DNA is TGTGCCAGTAGTTTTCTATCCGGGACTGAGCACTATGGCTACACCTTC. Residues: CASSFLSGTEHYGYTF.

The chain is built from TRBV3-1 (or the pseudogene TRBV3-2) and TRBJ2-7; D perhaps matches TRBD1 (5 bases). V was shortened by 0 bases and J by 7 bases, with 13 bases between the two germline ends. Germline V gene lookup returns CDR1 LGHDT and CDR2 YNNKEL (reference sequence). The CDR3 is made up of 14 amino acids. The CDR3 reads CASSQDPGNMEQYF. The CDR3 DNA reads as TGTGCCAGCAGCCAAGATCCAGGGAATATGGAGCAGTACTTC.